These T cell receptor beta chains were read from a single sample in a study of cytomegalovirus exposure and HLA in healthy donors. TCRdb keeps only in-frame clones here, not all; method: immunoSEQ multiplex PCR. The table has 150,000 to 180,000 clones, 86% seen once; the top ten hold around 2.1%. The specimen sequenced was PBMCs. The receptors here all came from a human donor in good health. Each CDR3 is given with its conserved first and last residue. A D gene is named only where the DNA matches it firmly. Only part of the rows carry a size: once, few, many, or a class if the clone is expanded.

J gene: TRBJ2-3
clone size: -
V gene: TRBV28
D gene: TRBD2
CDR3 protein: CASSLDGRPDTQYF
CDR3 DNA: TGTGCCAGCAGTTTAGACGGGAGGCCAGATACGCAGTATTTT

J gene: TRBJ2-7
clone size: -
V gene: TRBV28
D gene: -
CDR3 protein: CASSYPTDQTRTISFLIYEQYF
CDR3 DNA: TGTGCCAGCAGTTACCCGACCGACCAGACACGAACGATCAGCTTCCTCATCTACGAGCAGTACTTC

J gene: TRBJ1-4
clone size: few
V gene: TRBV5-6
D gene: -
CDR3 protein: CASSPPGQIEKLFF
CDR3 DNA: TGTGCCAGCAGCCCCCCGGGACAAATTGAAAAACTGTTTTTT

J gene: TRBJ1-2
clone size: once
V gene: TRBV28
D gene: -
CDR3 protein: CASSLSLGGYTF
CDR3 DNA: TGTGCCAGCAGTTTAAGTCTCGGGGGCTACACCTTC

J gene: TRBJ2-5
clone size: -
V gene: TRBV28
D gene: TRBD2
CDR3 protein: CASSTPGLAFRETQYF
CDR3 DNA: TGTGCCAGCAGTACTCCGGGACTAGCGTTCAGGGAGACCCAGTACTTC

J gene: TRBJ1-4
clone size: -
V gene: TRBV2
D gene: -
CDR3 protein: CASSQGRGSEKLFF
CDR3 DNA: TGTGCCAGCAGTCAGGGGCGAGGGTCCGAAAAACTGTTTTTT

J gene: TRBJ2-2
clone size: -
V gene: TRBV11-2
D gene: TRBD2
CDR3 protein: CASSWPSSGRSDTGELFF
CDR3 DNA: TGTGCCAGCAGCTGGCCCTCTAGCGGGAGGTCGGACACCGGGGAGCTGTTTTTT

J gene: TRBJ1-1
clone size: -
V gene: TRBV19
D gene: -
CDR3 protein: CASSFRDMNTEAFF
CDR3 DNA: TGTGCCAGTAGTTTCCGGGACATGAACACTGAAGCTTTCTTT

J gene: TRBJ2-1
clone size: -
V gene: TRBV28
D gene: -
CDR3 protein: CASSLRTALSYNEQFF
CDR3 DNA: TGTGCCAGCAGTTTAAGGACAGCTCTCTCCTACAATGAGCAGTTCTTC

J gene: TRBJ1-2
clone size: -
V gene: TRBV27
D gene: -
CDR3 protein: CASSLSLRGVDGYTF
CDR3 DNA: -

J gene: TRBJ2-7
clone size: once
V gene: TRBV7-9
D gene: -
CDR3 protein: CASSLFRSRDKSYEQYF
CDR3 DNA: TGTGCCAGCAGCTTATTTCGGTCCCGGGACAAATCCTACGAGCAGTACTTC

J gene: TRBJ2-7
clone size: -
V gene: TRBV19
D gene: -
CDR3 protein: CASRLTGAYEQYF
CDR3 DNA: TGTGCCAGTAGATTAACCGGAGCCTACGAGCAGTACTTC

J gene: TRBJ2-7
clone size: -
V gene: TRBV29-1
D gene: -
CDR3 protein: CSVELADYEQYF
CDR3 DNA: TGCAGCGTTGAGCTTGCGGACTACGAGCAGTACTTC

J gene: TRBJ1-4
clone size: once
V gene: TRBV9
D gene: -
CDR3 protein: CASSVGGRGEKLFF
CDR3 DNA: TGTGCCAGCAGCGTAGGGGGGCGCGGTGAAAAACTGTTTTTT

J gene: TRBJ2-7
clone size: -
V gene: TRBV6-5
D gene: -
CDR3 protein: CASSYGAYYEQYF
CDR3 DNA: TGTGCCAGCAGTTACGGGGCCTACTACGAGCAGTACTTC

J gene: TRBJ1-1
clone size: -
V gene: TRBV25-1
D gene: -
CDR3 protein: CASGGSLNTEAFF
CDR3 DNA: TGTGCCAGCGGAGGTTCCCTGAACACTGAAGCTTTCTTT

J gene: TRBJ2-5
clone size: -
V gene: TRBV6-1
D gene: -
CDR3 protein: CASSEGRRMYQETQYF
CDR3 DNA: TGTGCCAGCAGTGAAGGTAGGCGGATGTACCAAGAGACCCAGTACTTC

J gene: TRBJ1-1
clone size: -
V gene: TRBV11-1
D gene: -
CDR3 protein: CASSLAGEDTEAFF
CDR3 DNA: TGTGCCAGCAGCTTAGCAGGGGAGGACACTGAAGCTTTCTTT

J gene: TRBJ2-3
clone size: -
V gene: TRBV11-3
D gene: TRBD2
CDR3 protein: CASSRTSGGVGTQYF
CDR3 DNA: TGTGCCAGCAGCCGGACTAGCGGAGGGGTTGGGACGCAGTATTTT

J gene: TRBJ1-4
clone size: few
V gene: TRBV11-2
D gene: TRBD1
CDR3 protein: CASSLVTGGSEKLFF
CDR3 DNA: TGTGCCAGCAGCTTAGTGACAGGGGGTAGCGAAAAACTGTTTTTT

J gene: TRBJ1-1
clone size: -
V gene: TRBV5-1
D gene: TRBD1
CDR3 protein: CASSLTGGNTEAFF
CDR3 DNA: TGCGCCAGCAGTTTAACAGGGGGGAACACTGAAGCTTTCTTT

J gene: TRBJ2-7
clone size: -
V gene: TRBV7-2
D gene: -
CDR3 protein: CASSSSGEQYF
CDR3 DNA: TGTGCCAGCAGCTCCTCCGGCGAGCAGTACTTC

J gene: TRBJ2-1
clone size: -
V gene: TRBV6-5
D gene: TRBD1
CDR3 protein: CASRRTGAENEQFF
CDR3 DNA: TGTGCCAGCAGGAGGACAGGGGCTGAAAATGAGCAGTTCTTC

J gene: TRBJ2-1
clone size: -
V gene: TRBV4-1
D gene: -
CDR3 protein: CASSQDRQQRGYNEQFF
CDR3 DNA: TGCGCCAGCAGCCAAGACCGGCAGCAAAGGGGATACAATGAGCAGTTCTTC

J gene: TRBJ1-4
clone size: -
V gene: TRBV7-2
D gene: TRBD1
CDR3 protein: CASSLAGQVREKLFF
CDR3 DNA: TGTGCCAGCAGCTTAGCGGGACAGGTTCGTGAAAAACTGTTTTTT

J gene: TRBJ1-2
clone size: -
V gene: TRBV7-2
D gene: -
CDR3 protein: CASSLVHSSVSGYTF
CDR3 DNA: TGTGCCAGCAGCTTAGTTCACAGCTCTGTGTCGGGCTACACCTTC

J gene: TRBJ1-1
clone size: -
V gene: TRBV5-1
D gene: TRBD1
CDR3 protein: CASSPGTGSKAFF
CDR3 DNA: TGCGCCAGCAGCCCGGGGACAGGGAGTAAAGCTTTCTTT

J gene: TRBJ1-2
clone size: few
V gene: TRBV6-4
D gene: -
CDR3 protein: CASSGEFSGDGYTF
CDR3 DNA: TGTGCCAGCAGTGGGGAATTCTCAGGGGATGGCTACACCTTC

J gene: TRBJ1-2
clone size: few
V gene: TRBV19
D gene: -
CDR3 protein: CASSIQGTINYGYTF
CDR3 DNA: TGTGCCAGTAGTATACAGGGGACAATCAACTATGGCTACACCTTC

J gene: TRBJ2-3
clone size: -
V gene: TRBV5-4
D gene: TRBD2
CDR3 protein: CASSFQGGSGDTQYF
CDR3 DNA: TGTGCCAGCAGCTTTCAGGGAGGGTCGGGAGATACGCAGTATTTT

J gene: TRBJ1-2
clone size: -
V gene: TRBV29-1
D gene: -
CDR3 protein: CSVHAEGYTF
CDR3 DNA: TGCAGCGTTCACGCGGAGGGCTACACCTTC

J gene: TRBJ1-3
clone size: -
V gene: TRBV6-5
D gene: -
CDR3 protein: CASRITGKVNTIYF
CDR3 DNA: TGTGCCAGCAGGATAACAGGGAAGGTCAACACCATATATTTT

J gene: TRBJ2-3
clone size: -
V gene: TRBV30
D gene: TRBD2
CDR3 protein: CAWSFAGLAGSDTQYF
CDR3 DNA: TGTGCCTGGAGTTTCGCGGGACTAGCGGGATCAGATACGCAGTATTTT

J gene: TRBJ2-4
clone size: -
V gene: TRBV6-5
D gene: -
CDR3 protein: CASSGGGIPKNIQYF
CDR3 DNA: TGTGCCAGCAGTGGAGGAGGGATTCCCAAAAACATTCAGTACTTC

J gene: TRBJ2-7
clone size: -
V gene: TRBV15
D gene: -
CDR3 protein: CATSEIGGSSYEQYF
CDR3 DNA: TGTGCCACCAGCGAAATCGGCGGTTCCTCCTACGAGCAGTACTTC

J gene: TRBJ2-3
clone size: -
V gene: TRBV28
D gene: TRBD2
CDR3 protein: CASSTIAGGVTHTQYF
CDR3 DNA: TGTGCCAGCAGCACCATAGCGGGAGGGGTCACGCATACGCAGTATTTT

J gene: TRBJ2-2
clone size: -
V gene: TRBV7-2
D gene: TRBD2
CDR3 protein: CASSLVGLAGGTGELFF
CDR3 DNA: TGTGCCAGCAGCTTAGTAGGCCTAGCGGGAGGGACCGGGGAGCTGTTTTTT

J gene: TRBJ1-1
clone size: few
V gene: TRBV6-5
D gene: -
CDR3 protein: CASSYPGPRGATEAFF
CDR3 DNA: TGTGCCAGCAGTTATCCGGGACCTCGGGGGGCCACTGAAGCTTTCTTT

J gene: TRBJ1-2
clone size: -
V gene: TRBV27
D gene: -
CDR3 protein: CASRFHGQPDYGYTF
CDR3 DNA: TGTGCCAGCAGGTTCCATGGACAGCCTGACTATGGCTACACCTTC

J gene: TRBJ2-7
clone size: -
V gene: TRBV11-2
D gene: -
CDR3 protein: CASSRGNRVAEQYF
CDR3 DNA: TGTGCCAGCAGCAGAGGGAACAGGGTGGCCGAGCAGTACTTC

J gene: TRBJ1-2
clone size: few
V gene: TRBV6-6
D gene: -
CDR3 protein: CASRDTGSYTF
CDR3 DNA: TGTGCCAGCAGAGACACAGGGAGCTACACCTTC

J gene: TRBJ2-1
clone size: -
V gene: TRBV27
D gene: -
CDR3 protein: CASRPRTPYPEQFF
CDR3 DNA: TGTGCCAGCAGGCCCCGGACTCCCTACCCTGAGCAGTTCTTC

J gene: TRBJ2-1
clone size: -
V gene: TRBV5-1
D gene: TRBD2
CDR3 protein: CASSLDAASGRNEQFF
CDR3 DNA: TGCGCCAGCAGCTTGGATGCGGCTAGCGGGAGGAATGAGCAGTTCTTC

J gene: TRBJ2-2
clone size: once
V gene: TRBV18
D gene: -
CDR3 protein: CASSPRAHTGELFF
CDR3 DNA: TGTGCCAGCTCACCACGGGCTCATACCGGGGAGCTGTTTTTT

J gene: TRBJ2-1
clone size: -
V gene: TRBV19
D gene: -
CDR3 protein: CASSATSSSNEQFF
CDR3 DNA: TGTGCCAGTAGTGCGACTAGTTCTTCCAATGAGCAGTTCTTC

J gene: TRBJ2-2
clone size: -
V gene: TRBV5-1
D gene: -
CDR3 protein: CASSAQGGSATGELFF
CDR3 DNA: TGCGCCAGCAGCGCGCAAGGGGGATCTGCCACCGGGGAGCTGTTTTTT

J gene: TRBJ2-2
clone size: -
V gene: TRBV14
D gene: TRBD2
CDR3 protein: CASSLEAGVVTGELFF
CDR3 DNA: TGTGCCAGCAGCCTGGAAGCGGGAGTAGTCACCGGGGAGCTGTTTTTT

J gene: TRBJ1-1
clone size: -
V gene: TRBV5-1
D gene: -
CDR3 protein: CASSLEGTEAFF
CDR3 DNA: TGCGCCAGCAGCTTAGAGGGTACTGAAGCTTTCTTT

J gene: TRBJ1-1
clone size: -
V gene: TRBV7-9
D gene: -
CDR3 protein: CASSLWEGPLNTEAFF
CDR3 DNA: TGTGCCAGCAGCTTATGGGAGGGGCCGCTGAACACTGAAGCTTTCTTT